These 12 T cell receptor beta chains originate from one sample sequenced in a study of T cell responses to AZD1222 COVID-19 vaccine. Libraries were prepared by immunoSEQ multiplex PCR; TCRdb keeps only in-frame clonotypes and omits some of them. The table lists about 170,000 clones, roughly 93% of them singletons. The input for sequencing was peripheral blood, taken on day 0 of AZD1222 vaccination. These receptor sequences come from an adult in good health.

This chain links TRBV6-5 with TRBJ1-4; 8 nucleotides match TRBD1. Germline assignment: CDR1 MNHEY and CDR2 SVGAGI. Trimming took 5 bases from V and 3 from J; bases not matched to a gene: 2. The CDR3 loop spans 14 amino acids. CDR3 sequence reads: CASSRDRSNEKLFF. The CDR3 DNA sequence: TGTGCCAGCAGTCGGGACAGGTCTAATGAAAAACTGTTTTTT.

This clone was found once. This chain uses TRBV19 with TRBJ2-1; the D is unclear. This CDR3 contains 14 residues. V gave up 5 bases and J gave up 0 bases, with 8 bases separating them. From germline, CDR1 is LNHDA and CDR2 SQIVND (reference sequence). The CDR3 sequence is CASSFISSYNEQFF. The DNA for the CDR3 is TGTGCCAGTAGTTTCATTAGCTCCTACAATGAGCAGTTCTTC.

The chain carries TRBV5-4 and TRBJ1-3; no clear D gene. Germline lookup yields CDR1 SGHNT and CDR2 YYREEE (reference sequence). V was shortened by 4 bases and J by 4 bases, with 24 bases between the two germline ends. CDR3 length equals 18 residues. CDR3 in amino acids: CASSLHSTKLSEGNTIYF. DNA for the CDR3: TGTGCCAGCAGCCTTCATTCGACAAAACTCTCTGAAGGAAACACCATATATTTT.

V and J are TRBV10-1 and TRBJ2-7; D unresolved. CDR1 and CDR2 from the germline V gene are WNHNN and SYGVQD (reference sequence). The CDR3 extends over 14 amino acids. V gave up 2 bases and J gave up 5 bases, with 13 bases separating them. CDR3 region: CASSETSKSHEQYF. The DNA for the CDR3 is TGCGCCAGCAGTGAGACCTCCAAAAGTCACGAGCAGTACTTC.

The V gene is TRBV6-5, the J gene TRBJ2-7, with 10 bases lining up with TRBD1. J lost 5 bases, V lost 6 bases, and 4 bases had no gene match. This CDR3 comprises 13 residues. Germline CDR1 MNHEY, CDR2 SVGAGI. CDR3 nucleotide sequence: TGTGCCAGCAGATCCGGGACAGGGGACGAGCAGTACTTC. Encoded protein: CASRSGTGDEQYF.

V usage is TRBV24-1 and J usage is TRBJ2-5, with 11 bases that match TRBD2. In germline, CDR1 is KGHDR, CDR2 SFDVKD. V gave up 5 bases and J gave up 1 base; unmatched junction bases: 5. The CDR3 contains 16 residues. The CDR3 protein is CATSASSGGSQETQYF. Here the CDR3 DNA reads TGTGCCACCAGTGCCTCTAGCGGGGGGAGCCAAGAGACCCAGTACTTC.

For the CDR3, the DNA is TGTGCCAGCGGCTTTAGTTATGCAGAGACCCAGTACTTC. Its protein product is CASGFSYAETQYF. The chain recombines TRBV2 with TRBJ2-5; no firm D call. The CDR3 covers 13 residues. V lost 8 bases and J lost 4, with 14 bases in between. Germline V lookup: CDR1 SNHLY, CDR2 FYNNEI.

This chain links TRBV10-3 with TRBJ2-1; 9 bases line up with TRBD2. The ends lost 5 bases at V and 0 bases at J; junction bases unmatched: 5. The CDR3 contains 16 residues. The germline V gene has CDR1 ENHRY and CDR2 SYGVKD. DNA of the CDR3: TGTGCCATCAGTCCTAGCGGGACGAGCTCCTACAATGAGCAGTTCTTC. Its translation: CAISPSGTSSYNEQFF.

This chain uses TRBV27 with TRBJ1-6, with 8 nucleotides matching TRBD1. Germline trimming cut 6 bases from V and 7 bases from J; bases unmatched to any gene: 2. The CDR3 runs 13 residues. Germline V gives CDR1 MNHEY, CDR2 SMNVEV (reference sequence). This chain's CDR3 is CASRAGGNSPLHF. CDR3 sequence (DNA): TGTGCCAGCAGAGCAGGGGGCAATTCACCCCTCCACTTT.

V usage is TRBV9 and J usage is TRBJ1-6, with a possible D match to TRBD1 (6 bases). The CDR3 consists of 16 residues. V was cut by 4 bases and J by 5 bases, with 16 bases left in between. CDR1 is SGDLS and CDR2 is YYNGEE in the germline V gene. CDR3 nucleotide sequence: TGTGCCAGCAGCCCTTGGGGGGCCCGGAATAATTCACCCCTCCACTTT. Translated, it gives CASSPWGARNNSPLHF.

This chain joins TRBV27 and TRBJ1-1; 9 positions agree with TRBD1. Per germline, CDR1 MNHEY and CDR2 SMNVEV (reference sequence). V trimming: 4 bases; J trimming: 9 bases; junction bases outside the gene matches: 9. This CDR3 has 14 amino acids. The CDR3, as DNA: TGTGCCAGCAGTTCCCCCGGGACAGGGCGGAAAGCTTTCTTT. Translated: CASSSPGTGRKAFF.

Here the CDR3 reads CASRGLAGGPTNHEQYF. The CDR3 region has the DNA TGTGCCAGTAGGGGACTAGCGGGAGGGCCTACCAACCACGAGCAGTACTTC. The chain links TRBV19 to TRBJ2-7, with TRBD2 identical over 16 bases. Trimming removed 6 bases from V and 5 bases from J; junction bases left unmatched: 10. The germline CDR1 and CDR2 sequences are LNHDA and SQIVND (reference sequence). This CDR3 has 17 residues.